Listed here are 12 T cell receptor beta chains from one sample, sequenced in a study of shared clonotypes between healthy human individuals. Measured with immunoSEQ multiplex PCR; TCRdb has only the in-frame clones, and not every one. In the table there are roughly 2,300,000 clones, 85% to 95% of which are singletons. Sequenced material: naive CD4+ T cells from PBMCs. Indicated subset: CD45RA+ positively selected. Receptors originate from a man in his late teens or twenties in good health. Some clones in this sample may be carry-over from other donors' samples.

The chain recombines TRBV5-1 with TRBJ1-5; no clear D gene. Trimming stripped 5 bases from V and 2 bases from J, with 11 bases between. The CDR3 totals 14 residues. The germline CDR1 and CDR2 sequences are SGHRS and YFSETQ. The CDR3 here is CASSSDAGNQPQHF. As DNA, the CDR3 is TGCGCCAGCAGTTCGGACGCTGGCAATCAGCCCCAGCATTTT.

The genes are TRBV29-1 and TRBJ2-1; TRBD1 agrees at 9 bases. In germline, CDR1 is SQVTM, CDR2 ANQGSEA. CDR3 length equals 17 residues. J gave up 0 bases and V 6 bases, and 12 bases lay outside the gene matches. CDR3 amino acids: CSVKRGTGKSSYNEQFF. CDR3 nucleotide sequence: TGCAGCGTAAAGAGGGGGACAGGGAAAAGCTCCTACAATGAGCAGTTCTTC.

The rearrangement links TRBV4-3 to TRBJ1-2; tentatively, D is TRBD1 (6 bases). The germline V gene encodes CDR1 LGHNA and CDR2 YSLEER. Trimming took 0 bases from V and 4 from J, leaving 9 bases between them. This CDR3 contains 14 residues. The CDR3 region is CASSQERGGYGYTF. Written as DNA, the CDR3 is TGCGCCAGCAGCCAAGAAAGAGGGGGCTATGGCTACACCTTC.

The chain is built from TRBV5-5 and TRBJ1-2; TRBD1 might be the D (5 bases). CDR1 SGHKS and CDR2 YYEKEE come from the germline V gene (reference sequence). V was clipped by 1 base and J by 3 bases, with 19 bases between them. This CDR3 spans 17 amino acids. As DNA, the CDR3 is TGTGCCAGCAGCTTGTTGGTATGGGGCTCCCGGGACTATGGCTACACCTTC. This gives the protein CASSLLVWGSRDYGYTF.

V and J are TRBV28 and TRBJ1-4; D uncertain. This CDR3 comprises 13 residues. Trimming pared 6 bases from V and 8 bases from J, leaving 13 bases between. In germline, CDR1 is MDHEN, CDR2 SYDVKM. The CDR3 nucleotides read TGTGCCAGCAGCCTGGGAGTACGGGAAAAACTGTTTTTT. This translates into CASSLGVREKLFF.

This sequence joins TRBV7-9 and TRBJ2-7, with 7 bases identical to TRBD1. This CDR3 has 15 residues. Germline CDR1 and CDR2: SEHNR and FQNEAQ (reference sequence). Losses at the gene ends were 6 bases for V and 3 bases for J; bases not matched to a gene: 11. CDR3 in DNA: TGTGCCAGCAGTCTCACAGGGGCCCAGCACTACGAGCAGTACTTC. Protein sequence: CASSLTGAQHYEQYF.

This clone has just a few counts. The chain employs TRBV5-1 and TRBJ2-7, with TRBD2 matching over 9 bases. Per germline, CDR1 SGHRS and CDR2 YFSETQ. The CDR3 is 14 residues long. Germline trimming cut 4 bases from V and 5 bases from J; bases unmatched to any gene: 7. As DNA, the CDR3 is TGCGCCAGCAGCCAACTCCCTAGCGGGGACGAGCAGTACTTC. Protein product: CASSQLPSGDEQYF.

The CDR3 sequence is CSVVRGLAGPETQYF. DNA for the CDR3: TGCAGCGTTGTCCGCGGCTTAGCGGGACCTGAGACCCAGTACTTC. The rearrangement uses TRBV29-1 and TRBJ2-5, with TRBD2 identical over 8 bases. This CDR3 contains 15 residues. The V segment lost 4 bases and the J segment 5 bases; nucleotides outside the gene matches: 12. Germline loops: CDR1 SQVTM, CDR2 ANQGSEA.

The chain has TRBV7-9 and TRBJ1-1, with D possibly being TRBD1 (5 bases). Trimming removed 4 bases from V and 0 bases from J, with 12 bases in between. Germline assignment: CDR1 SEHNR and CDR2 FQNEAQ (reference sequence). The CDR3 has 15 amino acids. In DNA, the CDR3 is TGTGCCAGCAGCTCCTGGGGGGGAATGAACACTGAAGCTTTCTTT. Its translation: CASSSWGGMNTEAFF.

CDR3 DNA sequence: TGTGCCAGCAGTGAGTTCGCAACCTACAATGAGCAGTTCTTC. Translated: CASSEFATYNEQFF. This chain uses TRBV6-4 with TRBJ2-1; D is uncertain. V dropped 3 bases and J dropped 2 bases, with 8 bases sitting between them. CDR1 is MRHNA and CDR2 is SNTAGT in the germline V gene. This CDR3 has 14 amino acids.

This chain uses TRBV23-1 with TRBJ1-2; D might be TRBD1 (5 bases). Being an ORF, TRBV23-1 has a function that is uncertain. The CDR3 consists of 16 residues. Between the trimmed V and J ends, which lost 4 bases and 4 bases, there was a span of 19 bases. CDR3 amino acids: CASSPRQGQNSYGYTF. The CDR3 nucleotides read TGCGCCAGCAGTCCGAGGCAGGGCCAGAACTCCTATGGCTACACCTTC.

J is TRBJ1-1 and V is TRBV29-1; TRBD1 might be the D (5 bases). CDR3 length: 13 residues. CDR1 SQVTM and CDR2 ANQGSEA come from the germline V gene. V dropped 7 bases and J dropped 1 base, with 13 bases sitting between them. CDR3 bases: TGCAGCGCTTTGACAGCACCGAACACTGAAGCTTTCTTT. It translates to CSALTAPNTEAFF.